Sequencing of this TCR beta chain was carried out in a study of blood T cells in healthy people across ages (dated by TCRdb to between 2014 and 2017). Some background on the complete study: In model experiments, template switching captured about one uniquely barcoded TCR beta cDNA molecule for every two T cells. Four age groups were formed from the donors: young (average roughly 15 years), middle-aged (approximately 39), aged (roughly 56) and long-lived (around 82). To track age-related changes in TCR beta repertoire diversity, the study relied on deep sequencing normalized with unique cDNA molecular identifiers. The study analyzed two additional independent replicas of 1 million unique cDNA reads from the same blood draw for two donors, one aged 18 to 30 and one aged 80 or older. To avoid experimental bias, donors of different ages were spread randomly across the sequencing lanes.

Results and caveats for the whole study, not just this receptor: Estimates of total diversity based on one million sequenced T cells were considered lower bounds and underestimates. Observed TCR beta diversity per million T cells fell roughly linearly with age, and a significant reduction was already apparent by age around 40. There was a strong correlation between observed TCR beta diversity and the percentage of naive T cells measured by flow cytometry. Since profiling was done on bulk unsorted PBMCs, naive and antigen-experienced compartments could not be conclusively compared. Compared with the aged group, the long-lived group had more naive CD4+ T cells, fewer expanded clones and increased TCR diversity, suggesting age selection. Because the CMV infection status of the donors was unknown, age-related changes in expanded clonotypes may potentially have been confounded.

The roughly 42 donors, aged roughly 6 to 95 years, were systemically healthy Caucasian individuals from Russia. Each donor gave 8 to 10 milliliters of peripheral blood, drawn into EDTA-treated Vacutainer tubes. Ficoll-Paque density-gradient centrifugation was used to isolate PBMCs, with at least 7 million per sample. Total RNA was extracted from PBMCs with Trizol reagent, with at least 6 micrograms obtained per sample. The percentages of naive CD45RAhigh/CD27high T cells were determined by flow cytometry on a PBMC aliquot from every donor. Via the germline V gene, CDR1 is SGDLS and CDR2 YYNGEE. The cysteine opens and the phenylalanine closes a CDR3 of 15 amino acids. Only CDR3 DNA remains: 45 bases, in frame from the first base. The V end loses 4 bases and the J end loses 7 bases, and a stretch of 18 bases separates them. Library prep was done by 5' RACE. Sequencing instrument: Illumina HiSeq 2500. A second roughly 6 to 12 cycle PCR used a sample-barcoded 5' primer and a J-beta primer mix. A template-switch 5' adaptor carrying 12 random nucleotides introduced a unique molecular identifier onto each TCR beta cDNA molecule. Each sample yielded at least 3 million CDR3-containing paired-end reads. First-strand cDNA synthesis was performed from all RNA using the Mint cDNA synthesis kit, with priming by a TRBC-specific oligonucleotide. After uracil-DNA glycosylase treatment, a first 18-cycle PCR used universal primers M1SS and BC2_uni_R on all cDNA. Under the source paper's analysis protocol: For normalization, 1 million high-quality reads, each with a distinct molecular identifier, were randomly selected from each sample. Instead of being binned into consensus sequences, reads with shared molecular identifiers were discarded. CDR3 identification, clonotype clustering and error correction used MiTCR with a Q25 quality threshold and the strictest error-elimination algorithm. Lower-bound total TCR beta diversity was estimated with a nonparametric unseen species model using Euler transformation. In TCRdb, the public reads were trimmed at Q25 with fastp and aligned with MiXCR, with productive beta chains retained. Rows are combined by CDR3 protein, so each entry shows the most common genes and DNA. The V and J calls reflect TCRdb's pipeline rather than the authors' work. This sample lists approximately 800,000 distinct CDR3 sequences; more than 50% were detected once. Roughly 25% of the sample is held by the ten biggest clonotypes.

For this clonotype: Its antigen remains unidentified. There are no base qualities to consult, and no much larger clone falls within one base.

The V gene is TRBV9 and the J gene is TRBJ1-5; the D segment could be TRBD1, given 6 matching bases. This receptor was taken from a man aged 35 to 55 in good health. The sequenced sample was blood. In nucleotide form, the sequence is TGTGCCAGCAGCCTGCGGGACACCCCTGGGCAGCCCCAGCATTTT. Translation gives CASSLRDTPGQPQHF.